The 30 T cell receptor beta chains reported below all come from one sample, sequenced in a study of metastatic and nonmetastatic thyroid tumors. Among the patients, none had received any treatment before thyroid surgery. MiXCR reprocessed the PCR reads for TCRdb. The sample yields about 38,000 clones, roughly a quarter seen once. The material sequenced was blood. The receptor set was obtained from a female donor with papillary thyroid cancer or a benign thyroid nodule (not recorded which). Some clones in this sample may be carry-over from other donors' samples.

The chain recombines TRBV6-9 with TRBJ1-6; tentative D call: TRBD1 (5 bases). V was cut by 4 bases and J by 12 bases, with 10 bases left in between. This CDR3 region has 12 residues. Germline V gene data show CDR1 as MNHGY and CDR2 as SVAAGI. The DNA of the CDR3 is TGTGCCAGCAGTTTAACAGGTGGACCCCTCCACTTT. It translates to CASSLTGGPLHF.

There are many counts of this clone. The J gene is TRBJ2-5, the V gene TRBV6-1; 13 positions agree with TRBD2. V lost 8 bases to trimming and J lost 0 bases; unmatched junction nucleotides: 9. The germline V gene encodes CDR1 MNHNS and CDR2 SASEGT. This CDR3 spans 17 amino acids. The CDR3 DNA reads TGTGCCAGCCTCGGACTAGCGGGAGCCGGGTACCAAGAGACCCAGTACTTC. It specifies CASLGLAGAGYQETQYF.

The genes are TRBV6-1 and TRBJ1-6; no clear D gene. The CDR3 sequence is 13 residues long. CDR1 MNHNS and CDR2 SASEGT come from the germline V gene. V was pared by 6 bases and J by 5 bases, with 8 bases between. The CDR3 loop reads CASRRLDNSPLHF. CDR3 DNA sequence: TGTGCCAGCAGACGACTTGATAATTCACCCCTCCACTTT.

At least ten counts were recorded for this clone. The chain uses TRBV7-2 and TRBJ2-7; weak D call: TRBD2 (7 bases). The CDR3 has 14 amino acids. The germline gives CDR1 SGHTA, CDR2 FQGNSA. V was clipped by 5 bases and J by 4 bases, with 15 bases between them. CDR3: CASSGGGVGYEQYF. The CDR3 nucleotides are TGTGCCAGCAGCGGCGGGGGCGTTGGGTACGAGCAGTACTTC.

The V and J genes are TRBV6-1 and TRBJ2-1; D unresolved. Germline CDR1 reads MNHNS; CDR2 reads SASEGT. This CDR3 has 14 residues. V was clipped by 6 bases and J by 3 bases, with 12 bases between them. The CDR3 nucleotides are TGTGCCAGCAGCAGTAGTGGCTACTACAATGAGCAGTTCTTC. It translates to CASSSSGYYNEQFF.

V and J are TRBV10-3 and TRBJ2-7, with D perhaps matching TRBD1 or TRBD2 (5 bases each). Germline loops: CDR1 ENHRY, CDR2 SYGVKD. Trimming pared 3 bases from V and 2 bases from J, leaving 14 bases between. This CDR3 is built from 15 residues. CDR3 in amino acids: CAISDRDGDTYEQYF. The CDR3 DNA is TGTGCCATCAGTGACAGGGACGGGGATACCTACGAGCAGTACTTC.

This clone was recorded at least ten times. This chain connects TRBV27 to TRBJ1-1; D unclear. V was cut by 4 bases and J by 2 bases, with 8 bases left in between. The CDR3 covers 13 residues. Germline-derived CDR1 and CDR2 are MNHEY and SMNVEV (reference sequence). The CDR3 here is CASSYKFNTEAFF. As DNA, the CDR3 is TGTGCCAGCAGTTACAAATTTAACACTGAAGCTTTCTTT.

CDR3 sequence (DNA): TGTGCCAGCAGCTCCGGACTAGCGGGAGGACTTGAGCAGTTCTTC. This sequence encodes CASSSGLAGGLEQFF. The rearrangement uses TRBV7-8 and TRBJ2-1, with 14 bases aligning to TRBD2. Germline assignment: CDR1 SGHVS and CDR2 FQNEAQ. The length of the CDR3 is 15 residues. With V trimmed by 4 bases and J by 9 bases, 5 bases remained unmatched.

This clone was observed a single time. V and J are TRBV7-2 and TRBJ1-3; no clear D. From germline, CDR1 is SGHTA and CDR2 FQGNSA. CDR3 length: 15 residues. Between the trimmed V and J ends, which lost 5 bases and 0 bases, there was a span of 11 bases. The CDR3 protein is CASSQDGRSGNTIYF. CDR3 DNA: TGTGCCAGCAGCCAGGACGGCCGCTCTGGAAACACCATATATTTT.

This clone counts as medium-sized. The chain recombines TRBV6-1 with TRBJ1-6, with D possibly TRBD1 on 6 matching bases. The CDR3 runs 15 residues. Trimming removed 5 bases at V and 7 bases at J, with 15 bases between. CDR1 is MNHNS and CDR2 is SASEGT in the germline V gene. This CDR3 is CASSTQGSENSPLHF. The CDR3 region has the DNA TGTGCCAGCAGTACACAGGGAAGCGAAAATTCACCCCTCCACTTT.

The table lists this clone with many counts. The chain recombines TRBV28 with TRBJ1-2; 8 bases agree with TRBD1. The CDR3 has 13 amino acids. Germline V gene data show CDR1 as MDHEN and CDR2 as SYDVKM. V lost 2 bases and J lost 7; bases outside the gene matches: 3. CDR3 in amino acids: CASSLQGAAGYTF. CDR3 nucleotide sequence: TGTGCCAGCAGTTTACAGGGGGCGGCTGGCTACACCTTC.

This clone was seen many times. This chain uses TRBV20-1 with TRBJ1-1, with D uncertain. From germline, CDR1 is DFQATT and CDR2 SNEGSKA (reference sequence). Trimming pared 4 bases from V and 10 bases from J, leaving 19 bases between. CDR3 length: 13 amino acids. This CDR3 is CSATKETQRRAFF. CDR3 coding DNA: TGCAGTGCTACTAAGGAAACCCAACGGCGAGCTTTCTTT.

The chain uses TRBV10-3 and TRBJ2-1, with TRBD2 identical over 11 bases. Unmatched junction bases numbered 10, after V lost 4 bases and J lost 8 bases. Germline lookup yields CDR1 ENHRY and CDR2 SYGVKD. CDR3 size: 16 residues. CDR3 sequence: CAISANSGGARDEQFF. The CDR3 region has the DNA TGTGCCATCAGTGCAAATAGCGGGGGGGCTCGGGATGAGCAGTTCTTC.

The chain employs TRBV20-1 and TRBJ2-7, with D possibly TRBD2 on 5 matching bases. CDR3 length: 14 amino acids. With 6 bases removed from V and 3 bases from J, the gap between germline ends came to 18 bases. Germline assignment: CDR1 DFQATT and CDR2 SNEGSKA (reference sequence). For the CDR3, the DNA is TGCAGTGCCTCCCGTCCTATTGCGGGCTACGAGCAGTACTTC. It translates to CSASRPIAGYEQYF.

The chain is built from TRBV6-2 or TRBV6-3 and TRBJ1-1, with 7 bases identical to TRBD1. The CDR3 has 14 amino acids. Germline V lookup: CDR1 MNHEY, CDR2 SVGEGT. J gave up 4 bases and V 5 bases, and 7 bases lay outside the gene matches. CDR3 in DNA: TGTGCCAGCAGTCCACAGGGGATGTTCACTGAAGCTTTCTTT. Its protein product is CASSPQGMFTEAFF.

The chain uses TRBV12-3 or TRBV12-4 and TRBJ1-1, with 7 bases aligning to TRBD1. This CDR3 is built from 12 residues. J gave up 11 bases and V 6 bases, and 9 bases lay outside the gene matches. The CDR3 here is CASRRDSTAAFF. The CDR3 DNA reads as TGTGCCAGCAGAAGGGACAGCACTGCGGCTTTCTTT.

This clone was observed a handful of times. V usage is TRBV3-1 and J usage is TRBJ1-1, with D perhaps TRBD1 (6 bases). The V gene's germline CDR1 is LGHDT and CDR2 YNNKEL (reference sequence). Trimming left V 3 bases short and J 4 bases short, with 12 bases between. The CDR3 is 14 residues long. CDR3 loop: CASSQVSGATEAFF. The CDR3 region has the DNA TGTGCCAGCAGCCAGGTTTCGGGGGCCACTGAAGCTTTCTTT.

This sequence joins TRBV20-1 and TRBJ2-7, with 7 bases that match TRBD2. The CDR3 is 15 residues long. The germline gives CDR1 DFQATT, CDR2 SNEGSKA (reference sequence). Trimming cost V 7 bases and J 3 bases; bases outside gene matches: 15. CDR3 sequence (DNA): TGCAGTGTTGCGGCGAGCGGGAAGCCCGGCTACGAGCAGTACTTC. Translated: CSVAASGKPGYEQYF.

This clone was counted between two and nine times. This sequence joins TRBV12-3 or TRBV12-4 and TRBJ1-6, with D perhaps matching TRBD1 (5 bases). CDR3 length: 13 amino acids. V dropped 8 bases and J dropped 6 bases, with 11 bases sitting between them. This CDR3 reads CASSRASNSPLHF. The CDR3 DNA sequence: TGTGCCAGCTCCAGGGCGTCTAATTCACCCCTCCACTTT.

This sequence joins TRBV6-1 and TRBJ2-2; 7 nucleotides line up with TRBD1. The CDR3 covers 16 residues. Germline CDR1 is MNHNS and CDR2 is SASEGT. V lost 10 bases, J lost 5 bases, and 16 bases stayed unmatched. The CDR3 spells CANIPGTVFNTGELFF. In nucleotides, the CDR3 is TGTGCCAACATCCCTGGGACAGTGTTTAATACCGGGGAGCTGTTTTTT.

This clone is classed as medium-sized. The V gene is TRBV28, the J gene TRBJ1-2; no clear D. The CDR3 contains 12 residues. Germline loops: CDR1 MDHEN, CDR2 SYDVKM. Deletions cut 7 bases from V and 7 bases from J, with 13 bases between. The CDR3 here is CASTRPRGGYTF. The CDR3, as DNA: TGTGCCAGCACTCGGCCGCGCGGTGGCTACACCTTC.

In the case of this clone: Lacking the conserved final phenylalanine or tryptophan, this CDR3 likely reflects a read error. V and J are TRBV20-1 and TRBJ2-5; no firm D call. The CDR3 is made up of 15 amino acids. Trimming left V 5 bases short and J 3 bases short, with 19 bases between. Germline loops: CDR1 DFQATT, CDR2 SNEGSKA (reference sequence). The CDR3 here is CSAPRHPHREETQYL. In DNA form, the CDR3 reads TGCAGTGCTCCGAGGCATCCGCACCGCGAAGAGACCCAGTACCTC.

This clone was found many times. This sequence joins TRBV30 and TRBJ2-1, with no clear D. Trimming cost V 0 bases and J 10 bases, with 13 bases left between them. From germline, CDR1 is GTSNPN and CDR2 SVGIG (reference sequence). The CDR3 runs to 13 residues. CDR3 in amino acids: CAWSVTRPWEQFF. CDR3 in DNA: TGTGCCTGGAGTGTCACAAGGCCCTGGGAGCAGTTCTTC.

The chain employs TRBV11-2 and TRBJ2-7, with a tentative D call TRBD2 (5 bases). Germline V gene sequence: CDR1 SGHAT, CDR2 FQNNGV. The V and J ends lost 3 bases and 2 bases respectively, with 23 bases between them. This CDR3 region has 18 residues. CDR3 sequence: CASSLGGSHPTTPYEQYF. CDR3 nucleotide sequence: TGTGCCAGCAGCTTGGGCGGGTCCCACCCCACTACCCCCTACGAGCAGTACTTC.

This clone occurred many times. The CDR3 nucleotides read TGTGCCAGCTGGGGGGGCGGGGGATATCAGCCCCAGCATTTT. Its protein product is CASWGGGGYQPQHF. This chain uses TRBV19 with TRBJ1-5; D is possibly TRBD1 (6 bases). Deletions cut 9 bases from V and 5 bases from J, with 17 bases between. Germline CDR1 reads LNHDA; CDR2 reads SQIVND (reference sequence). This CDR3 spans 14 amino acids. The complete variable domain, with remaining parts taken from reference TRBV19 and TRBJ1-5, reads DGGITQSPKYLFRKEGQNVTLSCEQNLNHDAMYWYRQDPGQGLRLIYYSQIVNDFQKGDIAEGYSVSREKKESFPLTVTSAQKNPTAFYLCASWGGGGYQPQHFGDGTRLSIL.

This clone was picked up many times. V gene TRBV27 combines with J gene TRBJ2-5; 8 bases line up with TRBD1. The CDR3 contains 13 residues. The germline CDR1 and CDR2 sequences are MNHEY and SMNVEV (reference sequence). V dropped 4 bases and J dropped 9; count of bases not matched to a gene: 7. CDR3 nucleotides: TGTGCCAGCAGTTCCCTGGAACAGGGGGCCCAGTACTTC. Translation: CASSSLEQGAQYF.

This clone was seen ten or more times. The rearrangement joins TRBV28 to TRBJ2-1; TRBD2 is a possible D gene (5 bases). CDR3 size: 17 residues. With 5 bases removed from V and 0 bases from J, the gap between germline ends came to 17 bases. Germline assignment: CDR1 MDHEN and CDR2 SYDVKM. The CDR3 loop reads CASSPPMGAVSYNEQFF. In nucleotides, the CDR3 is TGTGCCAGCAGTCCACCAATGGGAGCGGTCTCCTACAATGAGCAGTTCTTC.

Many counts were recorded for this clone. V gene TRBV11-1 combines with J gene TRBJ1-5; TRBD1 agrees at 7 bases. Trimming at V came to 5 bases and at J to 5 bases, leaving 15 bases not matched to a gene. Germline V gene data show CDR1 as SGHAT and CDR2 as FQDESV (reference sequence). The CDR3 is made up of 17 amino acids. The CDR3 sequence is CASSHRPKGAGDQPQHF. The CDR3 coding sequence is TGTGCCAGCAGCCATAGGCCGAAGGGGGCAGGTGATCAGCCCCAGCATTTT.

This clone was recorded at least ten times. The J gene is TRBJ2-6, the V gene TRBV11-2; D perhaps matches TRBD2 (5 bases). Germline CDR1 and CDR2: SGHAT and FQNNGV. There are 14 residues in the CDR3. The germline V and J ends were trimmed by 4 bases and 12 bases, with 16 bases remaining between them. As DNA, the CDR3 is TGTGCCAGCAGCTCCCCGAGGGTTGCCCCCGTCCTGACTTTC. Translated, it gives CASSSPRVAPVLTF.

This clone was picked up many times. The V gene is TRBV12-3 or TRBV12-4, the J gene TRBJ2-2; 11 bases match TRBD1. Trimming at V came to 6 bases and at J to 5 bases, leaving 8 bases not matched to a gene. This CDR3 is built from 16 residues. CDR3 sequence reads: CASREGQGAWTGELFF. In DNA, the CDR3 is TGTGCCAGCAGAGAAGGACAGGGGGCGTGGACCGGGGAGCTGTTTTTT.